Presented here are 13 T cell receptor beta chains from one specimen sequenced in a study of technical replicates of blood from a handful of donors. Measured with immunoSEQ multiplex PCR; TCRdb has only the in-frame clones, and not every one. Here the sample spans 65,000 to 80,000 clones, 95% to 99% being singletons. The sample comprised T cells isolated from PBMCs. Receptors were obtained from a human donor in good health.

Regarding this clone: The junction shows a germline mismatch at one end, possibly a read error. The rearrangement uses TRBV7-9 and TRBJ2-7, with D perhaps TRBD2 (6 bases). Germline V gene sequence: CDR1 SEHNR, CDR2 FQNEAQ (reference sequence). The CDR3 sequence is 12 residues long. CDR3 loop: CASSTGPPLEGF. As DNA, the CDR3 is TGTGCCAGCAGCACCGGGCCACCCCTGGAGGGGTTC.

The CDR3 bases are TGTGCCATCATCTCCGGGACTAGCTACAATGAGCAGTTCTTC. This gives the protein CAIISGTSYNEQFF. The rearrangement links TRBV10-3 to TRBJ2-1, with TRBD2 matching over 8 bases. Trimming cost V 7 bases and J 3 bases; bases outside gene matches: 5. Germline V gene lookup returns CDR1 ENHRY and CDR2 SYGVKD. The CDR3 loop spans 14 amino acids.

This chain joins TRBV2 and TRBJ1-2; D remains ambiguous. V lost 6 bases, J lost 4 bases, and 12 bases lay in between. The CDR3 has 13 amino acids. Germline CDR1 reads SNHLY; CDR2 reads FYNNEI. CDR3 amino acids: CASRIQSIYGYTF. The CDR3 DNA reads TGTGCCAGCAGGATACAATCAATCTATGGCTACACCTTC.

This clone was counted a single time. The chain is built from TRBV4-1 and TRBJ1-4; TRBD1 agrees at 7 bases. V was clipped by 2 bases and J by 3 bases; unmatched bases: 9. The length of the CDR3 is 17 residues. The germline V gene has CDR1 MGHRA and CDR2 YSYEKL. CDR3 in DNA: TGCGCCAGCAGCCAATTAATAGCGGGACAGTCTAATGAAAAACTGTTTTTT. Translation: CASSQLIAGQSNEKLFF.

CDR3 loop: CASSVQGEGEPQHF. CDR3 DNA: TGTGCCAGTAGTGTACAGGGTGAGGGGGAGCCCCAGCATTTT. The chain links TRBV19 to TRBJ1-5, with D perhaps matching TRBD1 (6 bases). Deletions cut 5 bases from V and 8 bases from J, with 16 bases between. The CDR3 contains 14 residues. The germline V gene encodes CDR1 LNHDA and CDR2 SQIVND (reference sequence).

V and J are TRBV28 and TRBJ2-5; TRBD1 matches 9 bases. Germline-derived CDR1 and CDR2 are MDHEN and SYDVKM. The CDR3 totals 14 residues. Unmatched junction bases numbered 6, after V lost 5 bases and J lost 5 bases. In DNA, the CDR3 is TGTGCCAGCAGTATGGGGACAGGGTGGGAGACCCAGTACTTC. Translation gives CASSMGTGWETQYF.

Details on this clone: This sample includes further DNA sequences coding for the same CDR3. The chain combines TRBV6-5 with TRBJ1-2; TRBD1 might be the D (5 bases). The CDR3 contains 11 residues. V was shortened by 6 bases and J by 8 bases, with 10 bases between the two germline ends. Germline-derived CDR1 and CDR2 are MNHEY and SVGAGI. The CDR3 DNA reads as TGTGCCAGCAGGGGCCCAGGGGGCTACACCTTC. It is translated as CASRGPGGYTF.

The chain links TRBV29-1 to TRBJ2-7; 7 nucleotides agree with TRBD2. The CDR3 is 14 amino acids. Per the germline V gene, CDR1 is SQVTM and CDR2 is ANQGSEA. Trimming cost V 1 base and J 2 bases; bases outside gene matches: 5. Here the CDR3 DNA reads TGCAGCGTTGAAGTGTCTAGCGGCACCTACGAGCAGTACTTC. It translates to CSVEVSSGTYEQYF.

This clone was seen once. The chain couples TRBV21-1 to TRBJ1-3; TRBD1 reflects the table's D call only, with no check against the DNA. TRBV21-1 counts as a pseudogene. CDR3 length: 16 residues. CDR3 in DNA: TGTGCCAGCAGCAAAGTCCAAGGGGTACCTGGAAACACCATATATTTT. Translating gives CASSKVQGVPGNTIYF.

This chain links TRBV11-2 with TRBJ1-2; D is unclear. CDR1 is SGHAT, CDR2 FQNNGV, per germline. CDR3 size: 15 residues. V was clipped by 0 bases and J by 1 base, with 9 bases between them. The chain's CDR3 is CASSLEGDRNYGYTF. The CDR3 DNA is TGTGCCAGCAGCTTAGAGGGAGACCGTAACTATGGCTACACCTTC.

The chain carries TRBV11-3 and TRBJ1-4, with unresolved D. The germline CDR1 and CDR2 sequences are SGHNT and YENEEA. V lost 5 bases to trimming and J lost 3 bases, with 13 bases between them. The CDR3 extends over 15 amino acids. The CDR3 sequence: CASSPGGGSNEKLFF. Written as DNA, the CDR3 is TGTGCCAGCAGCCCGGGAGGAGGTTCTAATGAAAAACTGTTTTTT.

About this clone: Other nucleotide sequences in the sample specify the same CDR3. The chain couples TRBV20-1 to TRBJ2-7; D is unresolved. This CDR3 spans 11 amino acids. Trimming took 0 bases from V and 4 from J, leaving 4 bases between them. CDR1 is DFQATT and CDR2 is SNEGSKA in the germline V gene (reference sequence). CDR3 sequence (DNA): TGCAGTGCTAGAGATCTATACGAGCAGTACTTC. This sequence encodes CSARDLYEQYF.

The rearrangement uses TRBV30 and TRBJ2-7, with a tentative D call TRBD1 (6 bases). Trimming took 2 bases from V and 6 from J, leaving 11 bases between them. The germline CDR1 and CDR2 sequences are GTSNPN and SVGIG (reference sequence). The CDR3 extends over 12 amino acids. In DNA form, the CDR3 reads TGTGCCTGGAGTTGGATAGGGGGCGAGCAGTACTTC. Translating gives CAWSWIGGEQYF.